This passage covers 28 T cell receptor beta chains from one sample sequenced in a study of low-dose radiotherapy and immunotherapy resistance in tumors. Both TCRalpha and TCRbeta chains were reverse transcribed with V-gene-specific primers. For amplifying TCRs, the PCR ran for 15 to 20 cycles with Phusion, which was used together with a constant-region primer and the adapter on the V primers. TCRdb fed the reads into MiXCR, producing one record per CDR3 protein. The sample contains roughly 10,000 distinct CDR3 sequences, less than 50% of which appear only once. The receptors shown here come from a human donor with advanced metastatic prostate, ovarian, gallbladder or colorectal cancer (not recorded which). This table probably holds off-target reads from a library built for another chain.

By share, this clonotype counts as medium-sized. The rearrangement joins TRBV7-2 to TRBJ1-5; D unresolved. CDR1 and CDR2 (germline): SGHTA, FQGNSA. V was trimmed by 2 bases and J by 4 bases, leaving 3 bases between them. This CDR3 spans 12 amino acids. The CDR3 sequence is CASSLQNQPQHF. For the CDR3, the DNA is TGTGCCAGCAGCTTACAGAATCAGCCCCAGCATTTT.

The rearrangement uses TRBV12-3 or TRBV12-4 and TRBJ2-3; weak D call: TRBD2 (6 bases). V lost 3 bases and J lost 2, with 9 bases in between. The CDR3 loop spans 14 amino acids. The CDR3 region has the DNA TGTGCCAGCAGTTTTCTAGCGAACACAGATACGCAGTATTTT. Its translation: CASSFLANTDTQYF.

This rearrangement joins TRBV7-9 to TRBJ1-1, with 7 positions matching TRBD1. CDR1 is SEHNR, CDR2 FQNEAQ, per germline (reference sequence). The J segment lost 10 bases and the V segment lost 3 bases, leaving 23 bases of the junction unmatched. The CDR3 extends over 18 amino acids. The CDR3: CASSFGPGRGLTVLGAFF. The CDR3 DNA is TGTGCCAGCAGCTTTGGACCCGGGAGGGGGCTAACCGTTCTGGGAGCTTTCTTT.

This clonotype was detected a few times. The rearrangement joins TRBV3-1 to TRBJ1-1; D might be TRBD1 (6 bases). The germline gives CDR1 LGHDT, CDR2 YNNKEL (reference sequence). The CDR3 extends over 12 amino acids. The V end lost 6 bases, the J end lost 1 base, and 6 bases lay between the germline ends. CDR3 coding DNA: TGTGCCAGCAGGACAGGGAACACTGAAGCTTTCTTT. It yields the protein CASRTGNTEAFF.

This clonotype was counted between two and nine times. The V gene is TRBV28, the J gene TRBJ2-1, with 9 bases matching TRBD2. The J segment lost 1 base and the V segment lost 6 bases, leaving 4 bases of the junction unmatched. CDR3 size: 15 residues. From germline, CDR1 is MDHEN and CDR2 SYDVKM. The CDR3 DNA follows: TGTGCCAGCAGCTTGGGACTAGCTTCCTACAATGAGCAGTTCTTC. Translation: CASSLGLASYNEQFF.

This sequence joins TRBV15 and TRBJ1-1; weak D call: TRBD1 (5 bases). Germline CDR1 and CDR2: LNHNV and YYDKDF (reference sequence). The CDR3 is 14 amino acids. Trimming left V 3 bases short and J 4 bases short, with 12 bases between. The CDR3 sequence: CATSSSQGFTEAFF. CDR3 coding DNA: TGTGCCACCAGCAGTTCGCAGGGATTCACTGAAGCTTTCTTT. The whole variable domain, filled in from reference TRBV15 and TRBJ1-1, reads DAMVIQNPRYQVTQFGKPVTLSCSQTLNHNVMYWYQQKSSQAPKLLFHYYDKDFNNEADTPDNFQSRRPNTSFCFLDIRSPGLGDTAMYLCATSSSQGFTEAFFGQGTRLTVV.

In its sample, this clonotype was seen a few times. For the CDR3, the DNA is TGCGCCAGCAGCTTGGGTCCAGGGCCGATTGGCTACACCTTC. Residues: CASSLGPGPIGYTF. V and J are TRBV5-1 and TRBJ1-2; possible D gene TRBD1, 5 bases. Trimming took 0 bases from V and 7 from J, leaving 13 bases between them. From germline, CDR1 is SGHRS and CDR2 YFSETQ. CDR3 length equals 14 residues.

In the case of this clonotype: A read error may produce the germline difference seen at one junction end. The gene calls are TRBV20-1 and TRBJ2-7; D remains ambiguous. CDR1 and CDR2 (germline): DFQATT, SNEGSKA (reference sequence). This CDR3 is 11 amino acids long. The CDR3 region is CSAGLSNEQYF. The CDR3 nucleotides read TGCAGTGCGGGTCTCTCCAACGAGCAGTACTTC.

This clonotype came up a few times. The chain recombines TRBV6-2 or TRBV6-3 with TRBJ1-5; D gene uncertain. The CDR3 contains 13 residues. V was trimmed by 4 bases and J by 4 bases, leaving 8 bases between them. Germline V gene data show CDR1 as MNHEY and CDR2 as SVGEGT. CDR3 in DNA: TGTGCCAGCAGTTTACGGGAGAATCAGCCCCAGCATTTT. It translates to CASSLRENQPQHF.

The chain is built from TRBV5-1 and TRBJ2-7, with D perhaps matching TRBD1 (6 bases). V lost 0 bases and J 4 bases, leaving 11 bases between the germline ends. Germline CDR1 reads SGHRS; CDR2 reads YFSETQ. CDR3 length: 14 residues. CDR3: CASSLALQGYEQYF. The CDR3, as DNA: TGCGCCAGCAGCTTGGCCCTACAGGGTTACGAGCAGTACTTC.

The chain couples TRBV19 to TRBJ1-5, with a possible D match to TRBD1 (5 bases). Germline CDR1 LNHDA, CDR2 SQIVND (reference sequence). The CDR3 runs to 12 residues. Between the trimmed V and J ends, which lost 8 bases and 6 bases, there was a span of 11 bases. CDR3 sequence: CASSGIGQPQHF. CDR3 bases: TGTGCCAGTTCAGGGATCGGTCAGCCCCAGCATTTT.

The V and J genes are TRBV11-1 and TRBJ2-7, with D possibly TRBD2 on 6 matching bases. The CDR3 loop spans 13 amino acids. The germline V gene encodes CDR1 SGHAT and CDR2 FQDESV (reference sequence). The ends were cut back, 3 bases at V and 5 bases at J, with 11 bases in the middle. The CDR3 sequence is CASSFGGRHEQYF. In DNA form, the CDR3 reads TGTGCCAGCAGCTTTGGAGGGAGACACGAGCAGTACTTC. The full variable domain, its missing parts supplied by reference TRBV11-1 and TRBJ2-7, is EAEVAQSPRYKITEKSQAVAFWCDPISGHATLYWYRQILGQGPELLVQFQDESVVDDSQLPKDRFSAERLKGVDSTLKIQPAELGDSAMYLCASSFGGRHEQYFGPGTRLTVT.

The chain uses TRBV27 and TRBJ1-2; 7 bases align to TRBD1. V lost 5 bases to trimming and J lost 4 bases; unmatched junction nucleotides: 4. The germline V gene has CDR1 MNHEY and CDR2 SMNVEV (reference sequence). This CDR3 is 13 amino acids long. CDR3 amino acids: CASSLGQFYGYTF. The DNA for the CDR3 is TGTGCCAGCAGTCTGGGACAGTTCTATGGCTACACCTTC.

By proportion, this clonotype is medium-sized. The chain employs TRBV18 and TRBJ1-2; D not resolved. Germline V CDR1 and CDR2: KGHSH, LQKENI. V dropped 2 bases and J dropped 4 bases, with 11 bases sitting between them. This CDR3 spans 14 amino acids. Here the CDR3 DNA reads TGTGCCAGCTCACCAGAACGGGGAGGCTATGGCTACACCTTC. This encodes CASSPERGGYGYTF.

The chain is built from TRBV6-1 and TRBJ2-7, with D uncertain. This CDR3 comprises 13 residues. The V gene lost 5 bases and the J gene lost 3 bases, with 11 bases spanning the gap. Germline CDR1 and CDR2: MNHNS and SASEGT. The DNA for the CDR3 is TGTGCCAGCAGTACCCCGGGTTTCTACGAGCAGTACTTC. Translating gives CASSTPGFYEQYF.

The V gene is TRBV9, the J gene TRBJ2-5, with D tentatively TRBD1 or TRBD2 (5 bases each). The germline V gene has CDR1 SGDLS and CDR2 YYNGEE. Trimming left V 3 bases short and J 12 bases short, with 18 bases between. The CDR3 sequence is 13 residues long. CDR3 amino acids: CASSETPGTREYF. CDR3 in DNA: TGTGCCAGCAGCGAAACGCCCGGGACCAGGGAGTACTTC.

This clonotype was seen more than once but under ten times. The V and J genes are TRBV28 and TRBJ2-3, with D possibly TRBD1 on 6 matching bases. V lost 3 bases, J lost 2 bases, and 12 bases lay in between. Germline-derived CDR1 and CDR2 are MDHEN and SYDVKM. The CDR3 covers 15 residues. The CDR3 sequence: CASSFSAGVTDTQYF. The CDR3 nucleotides are TGTGCCAGCAGTTTCTCTGCAGGGGTCACAGATACGCAGTATTTT.

The rearrangement uses TRBV12-3 or TRBV12-4 and TRBJ2-5, with D perhaps matching TRBD2 (6 bases). The V and J ends lost 6 bases and 5 bases respectively, with 13 bases between them. CDR3 size: 13 residues. The CDR3 loop reads CASSLGGPETQYF. As DNA, the CDR3 is TGTGCCAGCAGCCTCGGAGGGCCGGAGACCCAGTACTTC.

The gene calls are TRBV12-3 or TRBV12-4 and TRBJ2-1, with TRBD2 identical over 7 bases. V lost 3 bases, J lost 4 bases, and 6 bases stayed unmatched. The CDR3 spans 15 residues. The DNA for the CDR3 is TGTGCCAGCAGTTTTGGAGCGGGGATTTACAATGAGCAGTTCTTC. Translation gives CASSFGAGIYNEQFF.

In this sample, this clonotype turned up a few times. V usage is TRBV20-1 and J usage is TRBJ2-1, with D tentatively TRBD2 (5 bases). V lost 0 bases and J lost 4, with 19 bases in between. This CDR3 has 17 amino acids. Germline V gene data show CDR1 as DFQATT and CDR2 as SNEGSKA (reference sequence). CDR3 loop: CSARDPKVARPYNEQFF. CDR3 coding DNA: TGCAGTGCTAGAGACCCGAAGGTAGCGAGACCTTACAATGAGCAGTTCTTC.

This clonotype appeared a few times. The J gene is TRBJ2-6, the V gene TRBV12-3 or TRBV12-4; no clear D gene. The CDR3 contains 13 residues. V was pared by 6 bases and J by 4 bases, with 7 bases between. In DNA, the CDR3 is TGTGCCAGCAGGCCTCCCGGGGCCAACGTCCTGACTTTC. Translating it yields CASRPPGANVLTF.

V usage is TRBV3-1 and J usage is TRBJ2-7; D could derive from TRBD1 or TRBD2 (5 bases each). The germline V gene encodes CDR1 LGHDT and CDR2 YNNKEL (reference sequence). CDR3 length equals 14 residues. V was pared by 6 bases and J by 2 bases, with 14 bases between. DNA of the CDR3: TGTGCCAGCAGTAGAGGGACCATACCCTACGAGCAGTACTTC. It codes for CASSRGTIPYEQYF.

By its share, this clonotype is medium-sized. The chain joins TRBV11-2 to TRBJ2-1; 8 nucleotides line up with TRBD1. Germline CDR1 and CDR2: SGHAT and FQNNGV. The CDR3 has 13 residues. V lost 8 bases, J lost 7 bases, and 7 bases stayed unmatched. Here the CDR3 DNA reads TGTGCCAGCGCCGGGACAGGAGGGAATGAGCAGTTCTTC. It specifies CASAGTGGNEQFF. Complete variable domain (other parts from reference TRBV11-2 and TRBJ2-1): EAGVAQSPRYKIIEKRQSVAFWCNPISGHATLYWYQQILGQGPKLLIQFQNNGVVDDSQLPKDRFSAERLKGVDSTLKIQPAKLEDSAVYLCASAGTGGNEQFFGPGTRLTVL.

A word on this clonotype: The junction and the germline gene differ at one end; a read error may be behind it. V is TRBV5-1 and J is TRBJ2-7, with D uncertain. Germline V CDR1 and CDR2: SGHRS, YFSETQ. This CDR3 has 11 residues. The CDR3 spells CASSQNYEQYF. In DNA form, the CDR3 reads TGTGCCAGCAGCCAGAATTACGAGCAGTACTTC. The whole variable domain, filled in from reference TRBV5-1 and TRBJ2-7, reads KAGVTQTPRYLIKTRGQQVTLSCSPISGHRSVSWYQQTPGQGLQFLFEYFSETQRNKGNFPGRFSGRQFSNSRSEMNVSTLELGDSALYLCASSQNYEQYFGPGTRLTVT.

The rearrangement links TRBV27 to TRBJ2-5, with 12 positions matching TRBD1. The J segment lost 4 bases and the V segment lost 5 bases, leaving 5 bases of the junction unmatched. Germline V gives CDR1 MNHEY, CDR2 SMNVEV (reference sequence). This CDR3 has 15 amino acids. The CDR3 DNA sequence: TGTGCCAGCAGTACGGGACAGGGGGCTCGAGAGACCCAGTACTTC. Translating gives CASSTGQGARETQYF.

The V and J genes are TRBV5-6 and TRBJ1-2; TRBD1 agrees at 7 bases. The trim removed 2 bases at V and 4 bases at J, leaving 5 bases unmatched. The germline V gene has CDR1 SGHDT and CDR2 YYEEEE. This CDR3 is 14 amino acids long. In DNA, the CDR3 is TGTGCCAGCAGCTTCGGGGGACAGCGCTATGGCTACACCTTC. This codes for CASSFGGQRYGYTF.

By its share, this clonotype is medium-sized (0.01 to 0.1%). This chain connects TRBV28 to TRBJ1-5; D may be TRBD1 (6 bases). Germline CDR1 and CDR2: MDHEN and SYDVKM. V lost 9 bases, J lost 0 bases, and 21 bases lay in between. The CDR3 is made up of 17 amino acids. In nucleotides, the CDR3 is TGTGCCAGTCATAGACAGGCCGCTCAATATAGCAATCAGCCCCAGCATTTT. This translates into CASHRQAAQYSNQPQHF.

This clonotype is labeled medium-sized. The CDR3 DNA is TGTGCCAGCACCCGCGATAGCGGGAGGGACGAGCAGTACTTC. This translates into CASTRDSGRDEQYF. J is TRBJ2-7 and V is TRBV5-5, with 11 nucleotides matching TRBD2. This CDR3 has 14 amino acids. V lost 6 bases and J lost 5; bases outside the gene matches: 7. The germline CDR1 and CDR2 sequences are SGHKS and YYEKEE (reference sequence).